This T cell receptor beta chain was sequenced during a study of cytomegalovirus exposure and HLA in healthy donors. Use of 60 Vbeta and 13 Jbeta primers characterized the PCR. Here immunoSEQ multiplex PCR was the method, and the copy in TCRdb shows in-frame clones only, minus some. The sample records approximately 110,000 clones, around 79% being singletons. The germline V gene encodes CDR1 LGHNA and CDR2 YSLEER. V was pared by 0 bases and J by 7 bases, with 9 bases of the junction left unmatched. CDR3 length: 16 amino acids. The material sequenced was PBMCs. The sequence was collected from a woman aged 40 to 55 in good health and CMV-seronegative. V is TRBV4-3 and J is TRBJ2-1; 7 bases are a match to TRBD2. CDR3: CASSQDSSGIVNEQFF. The CDR3 DNA is TGCGCCAGCAGCCAAGATTCCAGCGGGATAGTGAATGAGCAGTTCTTC.